This T cell receptor beta chain stems from a study of blood T cell repertoires in COVID-19. Here immunoSEQ multiplex PCR was the method, and the copy in TCRdb shows in-frame clones only, minus some. Of 150,000 to 200,000 clones listed, about 86% are singletons. The CDR3 consists of 16 residues. Trimming stripped 4 bases from V and 2 bases from J, with 15 bases between. Looked up from germline, CDR1 is SGDLS and CDR2 is YYNGEE. The gene calls are TRBV9 and TRBJ1-4, with D unresolved. The source is a woman older than 75 in a cohort sampled during active or convalescent COVID-19. Sequencing was carried out using peripheral blood. The CDR3 nucleotides read TGTGCCAGCAGCCCCTGGTCAGGAAGTACTAATGAAAAACTGTTTTTT. It specifies CASSPWSGSTNEKLFF.